The 10 T cell receptor beta chains given below trace back to one sample, sequenced in a study of blood T cell repertoires in COVID-19. Clones were sequenced by immunoSEQ multiplex PCR, and TCRdb holds only the in-frame ones, with some missing. The table includes around 220,000 clones, about 86% detected once. Sequencing was performed on peripheral blood. These receptors came from a woman aged 50 to 60 with acute or convalescent COVID-19.

This clone was detected only a few times. The chain joins TRBV5-1 to TRBJ2-5; TRBD2 aligns across 10 bases. Germline assignment: CDR1 SGHRS and CDR2 YFSETQ. The junction had 3 bases not matched to a gene; V was cut back by 3 bases and J by 4 bases. This CDR3 is 14 amino acids long. In nucleotides, the CDR3 is TGCGCCAGCAGCTCTAGCGGGAGAGGAGAGACCCAGTACTTC. Amino acids: CASSSSGRGETQYF.

The chain joins TRBV5-1 to TRBJ1-1, with 11 bases identical to TRBD1. Germline V gene lookup returns CDR1 SGHRS and CDR2 YFSETQ. Trimming removed 1 base from V and 5 bases from J; junction bases left unmatched: 4. CDR3 length: 15 residues. In DNA, the CDR3 is TGCGCCAGCAGCTTGATGGGGACAGGGGGAACTGAAGCTTTCTTT. Translation gives CASSLMGTGGTEAFF.

The chain is built from TRBV7-2 and TRBJ2-1; unclear D gene. Germline V CDR1 and CDR2: SGHTA, FQGNSA. The CDR3 runs to 13 residues. The ends were cut back, 5 bases at V and 8 bases at J, with 13 bases in the middle. The DNA of the CDR3 is TGTGCCAGCAGCCGCGTGCTTTTCGATGAGCAGTTCTTC. Its protein is CASSRVLFDEQFF.

The chain joins TRBV5-4 to TRBJ2-1, with a tentative D call TRBD1 (6 bases). This CDR3 region has 13 residues. V shed 4 bases and J shed 8 bases, with 13 bases lying between them. Germline CDR1 reads SGHNT; CDR2 reads YYREEE (reference sequence). The CDR3 nucleotides are TGTGCCAGCAGCCCCAGGGGCCACGATGAGCAGTTCTTC. It is translated as CASSPRGHDEQFF.

The rearrangement uses TRBV19 and TRBJ1-4; TRBD1 is a possible D gene (5 bases). Per germline, CDR1 LNHDA and CDR2 SQIVND (reference sequence). The V and J ends lost 7 bases and 7 bases respectively, with 16 bases between them. The CDR3 loop spans 14 amino acids. CDR3 DNA: TGTGCCAGTACCATGCAGGGAAGGGGTGAAAAACTGTTTTTT. Translated, it gives CASTMQGRGEKLFF.

V and J are TRBV6-5 and TRBJ2-3; unclear D gene. The CDR3 has 16 amino acids. V was pared by 2 bases and J by 2 bases, with 14 bases between. CDR1 is MNHEY and CDR2 is SVGAGI in the germline V gene. CDR3 protein: CASSYQFGGNTDTQYF. The DNA of the CDR3 is TGTGCCAGCAGTTACCAGTTCGGCGGTAACACAGATACGCAGTATTTT.

This clone was picked up one time. V and J are TRBV11-2 and TRBJ2-7; perhaps TRBD2 as D (7 bases). From germline, CDR1 is SGHAT and CDR2 FQNNGV. The V end was cut by 2 bases, the J end by 6 bases, with 14 bases between. This CDR3 has 14 residues. The CDR3: CASSLQSGEGEQYF. DNA of the CDR3: TGTGCCAGCAGCTTACAGTCAGGGGAGGGCGAGCAGTACTTC.

This clone was counted a few times. This chain joins TRBV30 and TRBJ1-2; a weak D match, TRBD1 (5 bases). CDR1 is GTSNPN, CDR2 SVGIG, per germline (reference sequence). This CDR3 has 13 residues. Trimming took off 3 bases at V and 3 bases at J, with 11 bases between the two ends. The CDR3 DNA reads as TGTGCCTGGAGCGGATTGACAGACTATGGCTACACCTTC. Protein: CAWSGLTDYGYTF.

This clone came up once. V gene TRBV24-1 combines with J gene TRBJ2-3; no reliable D call. This CDR3 has 14 amino acids. The germline V gene has CDR1 KGHDR and CDR2 SFDVKD. The V and J ends lost 3 bases and 1 base respectively, with 7 bases between them. In nucleotides, the CDR3 is TGTGCCACCAGTGATGCGATAGGCACAGATACGCAGTATTTT. Translation: CATSDAIGTDTQYF.

V gene TRBV7-8 combines with J gene TRBJ2-7; TRBD1 matches at 7 bases. The CDR3 is made up of 14 amino acids. The J segment lost 5 bases and the V segment lost 1 base, leaving 5 bases of the junction unmatched. CDR1 and CDR2 (germline): SGHVS, FQNEAQ. CDR3 region: CASSLGTGQDEQYF. Written as DNA, the CDR3 is TGTGCCAGCAGCTTAGGGACAGGACAGGACGAGCAGTACTTC.